This is a list of T cell receptor beta chains from one sample in a study of shared clonotypes between healthy human individuals. Using immunoSEQ multiplex PCR, the repertoire was profiled, and TCRdb retains in-frame clones only, with some absent. This table holds approximately 1.1 million clones, more than 75% found once. The sample consisted of memory CD4+ T cells from PBMCs. Source of these receptors: a man younger than 35 in good health. Some clones in this sample may be carry-over from other donors' samples. The CDR3 runs from the conserved cysteine through the conserved F or W. Each record gives: V gene, clone size, CDR3 length, D gene, J gene, CDR3 protein, CDR3 DNA. D genes are given only for firm matches. Some rows mark clone size as missing; the rest say once, few, many or name a class of expanded clone.

v_gene: TRBV7-2
abundance: -
len: 13
d_gene: -
j_gene: TRBJ2-7
CDR3aa: CASSLRIAYEQYF
CDR3nt: TGTGCCAGCAGCTTACGAATAGCCTACGAGCAGTACTTC

v_gene: TRBV10-3
abundance: few
len: 13
d_gene: TRBD1
j_gene: TRBJ1-2
CDR3aa: CAITGQGDYGYTF
CDR3nt: TGTGCCATCACGGGGCAGGGGGACTATGGCTACACCTTC

v_gene: TRBV6-5
abundance: -
len: 14
d_gene: -
j_gene: TRBJ2-7
CDR3aa: CATTGQGDSYEQYF
CDR3nt: TGTGCCACTACTGGGCAGGGCGACTCCTACGAGCAGTACTTC

v_gene: TRBV5-4
abundance: few
len: 14
d_gene: -
j_gene: TRBJ2-7
CDR3aa: CASSLDRVNYEQYF
CDR3nt: TGTGCCAGCAGCTTGGACAGGGTGAACTACGAGCAGTACTTC

v_gene: TRBV2
abundance: once
len: 15
d_gene: -
j_gene: TRBJ1-2
CDR3aa: CASSEVGLLDYGYTF
CDR3nt: TGTGCCAGCAGTGAGGTGGGGCTGTTGGACTATGGCTACACCTTC

v_gene: TRBV28
abundance: few
len: 19
d_gene: -
j_gene: TRBJ2-3
CDR3aa: CASSLRMDSSGRPTGPQYF
CDR3nt: TGTGCCAGCAGTTTACGTATGGACAGTTCAGGACGACCCACTGGGCCACAGTATTTT

v_gene: TRBV6-5
abundance: -
len: 15
d_gene: -
j_gene: TRBJ2-7
CDR3aa: CASSSAEAWSYEQYF
CDR3nt: TGTGCCAGCAGTTCAGCGGAGGCCTGGAGCTACGAGCAGTACTTC

v_gene: TRBV11-2
abundance: -
len: 15
d_gene: TRBD2
j_gene: TRBJ2-1
CDR3aa: CASSPRLAGDNEQFF
CDR3nt: TGTGCCAGCAGCCCCCGACTAGCGGGAGACAATGAGCAGTTCTTC

v_gene: TRBV7-2
abundance: -
len: 12
d_gene: -
j_gene: TRBJ2-5
CDR3aa: CASSHHRETQYF
CDR3nt: TGTGCCAGCAGCCACCACAGGGAGACCCAGTACTTC

v_gene: TRBV10-3
abundance: -
len: 14
d_gene: TRBD1
j_gene: TRBJ2-2
CDR3aa: CAINDRGHTGELFF
CDR3nt: TGTGCCATCAACGACAGGGGCCACACCGGGGAGCTGTTTTTT

v_gene: TRBV7-8
abundance: -
len: 14
d_gene: -
j_gene: TRBJ1-1
CDR3aa: CASSLAEWTTEAFF
CDR3nt: TGTGCCAGCAGCTTAGCCGAGTGGACCACTGAAGCTTTCTTT

v_gene: TRBV10-3
abundance: -
len: 13
d_gene: -
j_gene: TRBJ1-2
CDR3aa: CAISEETRGGYTF
CDR3nt: TGTGCCATCAGTGAGGAAACCCGCGGAGGCTACACCTTC

v_gene: TRBV30
abundance: -
len: 19
d_gene: TRBD2
j_gene: TRBJ2-3
CDR3aa: CAWSGAGTRKHARTDTQYF
CDR3nt: TGTGCCTGGAGCGGAGCCGGGACTAGAAAGCATGCACGTACAGATACGCAGTATTTT

v_gene: TRBV4-2
abundance: -
len: 14
d_gene: -
j_gene: TRBJ2-1
CDR3aa: CASSQTSPNNEQFF
CDR3nt: TGTGCCAGCAGCCAGACCTCACCAAACAATGAGCAGTTCTTC

v_gene: TRBV15
abundance: -
len: 16
d_gene: -
j_gene: TRBJ2-2
CDR3aa: CATSRGAGSNTGELFF
CDR3nt: TGTGCCACCAGCAGAGGGGCAGGGTCTAACACCGGGGAGCTGTTTTTT

v_gene: TRBV10-3
abundance: -
len: 13
d_gene: -
j_gene: TRBJ1-3
CDR3aa: CAIRPVVENTIYF
CDR3nt: TGTGCCATCCGTCCCGTGGTTGAAAACACCATATATTTT

v_gene: TRBV7-8
abundance: few
len: 12
d_gene: -
j_gene: TRBJ2-5
CDR3aa: CASSLTAGTQYF
CDR3nt: TGTGCCAGCAGCTTAACGGCGGGGACCCAGTACTTC

v_gene: TRBV21-1
abundance: -
len: 17
d_gene: -
j_gene: TRBJ1-2
CDR3aa: CASSNRQGESGFYGYTF
CDR3nt: TGTGCCAGCAGCAACCGACAGGGGGAGTCCGGCTTCTATGGCTACACCTTC

v_gene: TRBV29-1
abundance: few
len: 13
d_gene: TRBD1
j_gene: TRBJ1-5
CDR3aa: CSVGQMAGQPQHF
CDR3nt: TGCAGCGTGGGACAGATGGCCGGACAGCCCCAGCATTTT

v_gene: TRBV6-5
abundance: -
len: 16
d_gene: -
j_gene: TRBJ2-2
CDR3aa: CASSYEGGRNTGELFF
CDR3nt: TGTGCCAGCAGTTACGAGGGGGGGCGAAACACCGGGGAGCTGTTTTTT

v_gene: TRBV7-2
abundance: few
len: 15
d_gene: TRBD2
j_gene: TRBJ2-1
CDR3aa: CASRETSTSYNEQFF
CDR3nt: TGTGCCAGCAGAGAGACTAGCACGTCTTACAATGAGCAGTTCTTC

v_gene: TRBV28
abundance: -
len: 14
d_gene: -
j_gene: TRBJ1-2
CDR3aa: CASSFAGSYYGYTF
CDR3nt: TGTGCCAGCAGTTTTGCAGGATCTTACTATGGCTACACCTTC

v_gene: TRBV4-3
abundance: -
len: 14
d_gene: TRBD2
j_gene: TRBJ2-3
CDR3aa: CASSRTSGSDTQYF
CDR3nt: TGCGCCAGCAGTCGGACTAGCGGGTCAGATACGCAGTATTTT

v_gene: TRBV9
abundance: once
len: 16
d_gene: -
j_gene: TRBJ1-1
CDR3aa: CASSVGPSGMNTEAFF
CDR3nt: TGTGCCAGCAGCGTAGGGCCCTCGGGGATGAACACTGAAGCTTTCTTT

v_gene: TRBV5-1
abundance: -
len: 13
d_gene: -
j_gene: TRBJ1-1
CDR3aa: CASSLGQSTEAFF
CDR3nt: TGCGCCAGCAGCTTGGGACAGAGTACTGAAGCTTTCTTT

v_gene: TRBV7-2
abundance: -
len: 13
d_gene: -
j_gene: TRBJ2-1
CDR3aa: CASSLQIYNEQFF
CDR3nt: TGTGCCAGCAGCTTACAGATTTACAATGAGCAGTTCTTC

v_gene: TRBV4-2
abundance: once
len: 14
d_gene: -
j_gene: TRBJ1-2
CDR3aa: CASSQGETNYGYTF
CDR3nt: TGTGCCAGCAGCCAAGGAGAAACTAACTATGGCTACACCTTC

v_gene: TRBV21-1
abundance: -
len: 15
d_gene: -
j_gene: TRBJ2-7
CDR3aa: CASSKATRDYYEQYF
CDR3nt: TGTGCCAGCAGCAAAGCAACCAGGGATTACTACGAGCAGTACTTC

v_gene: TRBV28
abundance: once
len: 17
d_gene: -
j_gene: TRBJ1-3
CDR3aa: CASSPPGRQWDGNTIYF
CDR3nt: TGTGCCAGCAGTCCCCCGGGACGCCAGTGGGATGGAAACACCATATATTTT

v_gene: TRBV5-1
abundance: -
len: 15
d_gene: -
j_gene: TRBJ1-1
CDR3aa: CASSLTERVNTEAFF
CDR3nt: TGCGCCAGCAGCTTGACGGAGAGGGTGAACACTGAAGCTTTCTTT

v_gene: TRBV18
abundance: -
len: 16
d_gene: -
j_gene: TRBJ1-3
CDR3aa: CASSEFGTGSGNTIYF
CDR3nt: TGTGCCAGCTCAGAGTTTGGCACGGGCTCTGGAAACACCATATATTTT

v_gene: TRBV28
abundance: -
len: 12
d_gene: -
j_gene: TRBJ1-2
CDR3aa: CASSSRVYGYTF
CDR3nt: TGTGCCAGCAGTAGCAGGGTATATGGCTACACCTTC

v_gene: TRBV20-1
abundance: -
len: 10
d_gene: -
j_gene: TRBJ2-1
CDR3aa: CSVPAPGQFF
CDR3nt: TGCAGTGTTCCTGCCCCCGGGCAGTTCTTC

v_gene: TRBV5-1
abundance: -
len: 13
d_gene: -
j_gene: TRBJ1-2
CDR3aa: CASSLEGSYGYTF
CDR3nt: TGCGCCAGCAGCTTGGAAGGTAGCTATGGCTACACCTTC

v_gene: TRBV28
abundance: -
len: 15
d_gene: TRBD1
j_gene: TRBJ2-5
CDR3aa: CASSSTQGAAETQYF
CDR3nt: TGTGCCAGCAGTTCGACACAGGGGGCGGCGGAGACCCAGTACTTC

v_gene: TRBV7-2
abundance: -
len: 14
d_gene: -
j_gene: TRBJ2-1
CDR3aa: CASSLVGFYNEQFF
CDR3nt: TGTGCCAGCAGCTTAGTAGGGTTTTACAATGAGCAGTTCTTC

v_gene: TRBV5-1
abundance: -
len: 14
d_gene: -
j_gene: TRBJ1-1
CDR3aa: CASTLGRGNTEAFF
CDR3nt: TGCGCCAGCACCCTTGGCCGAGGGAACACTGAAGCTTTCTTT

v_gene: TRBV5-6
abundance: -
len: 16
d_gene: -
j_gene: TRBJ1-2
CDR3aa: CASSLGSGGALGGYTF
CDR3nt: TGTGCCAGCAGCTTGGGGTCCGGGGGCGCTCTGGGTGGCTACACCTTC

v_gene: TRBV29-1
abundance: -
len: 13
d_gene: -
j_gene: TRBJ2-7
CDR3aa: CSVYKAGHYEQYF
CDR3nt: TGCAGCGTCTACAAGGCGGGACACTACGAGCAGTACTTC

v_gene: TRBV4-1
abundance: -
len: 16
d_gene: -
j_gene: TRBJ1-6
CDR3aa: CASSQTVGAPATPLHF
CDR3nt: TGCGCCAGCAGCCAAACCGTGGGGGCTCCAGCGACACCCCTCCACTTT

v_gene: TRBV27
abundance: -
len: 13
d_gene: -
j_gene: TRBJ1-1
CDR3aa: CASSFQERGQVLF
CDR3nt: TGTGCCAGCAGTTTCCAAGAGCGGGGTCAGGTTCTCTTT

v_gene: TRBV19
abundance: -
len: 17
d_gene: TRBD2
j_gene: TRBJ2-1
CDR3aa: CASKISSGSASYNEQFF
CDR3nt: TGTGCCAGTAAAATTAGTAGCGGGAGCGCCTCCTACAATGAGCAGTTCTTC

v_gene: TRBV10-3
abundance: -
len: 15
d_gene: -
j_gene: TRBJ1-1
CDR3aa: CAIWGPEAGDTEAFF
CDR3nt: TGTGCCATCTGGGGGCCCGAGGCGGGGGACACTGAAGCTTTCTTT

v_gene: TRBV27
abundance: -
len: 15
d_gene: -
j_gene: TRBJ1-2
CDR3aa: CASRNIGADRNGYTF
CDR3nt: TGTGCCAGCAGGAATATCGGGGCAGATCGAAATGGCTACACCTTC

v_gene: TRBV28
abundance: -
len: 13
d_gene: -
j_gene: TRBJ2-7
CDR3aa: CASVRTAGYEQYF
CDR3nt: TGTGCCAGCGTAAGGACCGCCGGCTACGAGCAGTACTTC

v_gene: TRBV4-1
abundance: -
len: 16
d_gene: -
j_gene: TRBJ1-1
CDR3aa: CASSPPVSDRNTEAFF
CDR3nt: TGCGCCAGCAGCCCGCCGGTGTCAGACAGGAACACTGAAGCTTTCTTT